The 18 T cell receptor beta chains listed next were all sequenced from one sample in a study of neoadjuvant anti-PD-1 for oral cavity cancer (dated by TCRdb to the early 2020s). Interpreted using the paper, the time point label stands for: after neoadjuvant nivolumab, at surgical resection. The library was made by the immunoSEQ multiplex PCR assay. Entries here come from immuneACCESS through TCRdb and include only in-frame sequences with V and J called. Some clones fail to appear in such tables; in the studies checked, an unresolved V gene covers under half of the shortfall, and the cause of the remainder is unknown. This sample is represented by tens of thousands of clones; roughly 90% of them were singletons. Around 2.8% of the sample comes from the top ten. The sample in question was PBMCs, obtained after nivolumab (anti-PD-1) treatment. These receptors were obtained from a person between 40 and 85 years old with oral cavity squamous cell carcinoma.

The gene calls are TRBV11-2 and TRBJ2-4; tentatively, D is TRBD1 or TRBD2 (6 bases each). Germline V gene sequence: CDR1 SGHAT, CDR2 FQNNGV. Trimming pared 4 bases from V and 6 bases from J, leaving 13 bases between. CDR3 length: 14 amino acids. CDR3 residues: CASSSPEGGNIQYF. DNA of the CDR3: TGTGCCAGCAGCTCCCCCGAGGGGGGAAACATTCAGTACTTC.

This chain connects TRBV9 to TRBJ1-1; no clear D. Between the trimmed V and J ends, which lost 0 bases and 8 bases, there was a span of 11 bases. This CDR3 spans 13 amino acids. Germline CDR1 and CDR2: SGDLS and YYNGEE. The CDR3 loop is CASSVAPREEAFF. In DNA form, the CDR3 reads TGTGCCAGCAGCGTAGCTCCGAGGGAGGAAGCTTTCTTT.

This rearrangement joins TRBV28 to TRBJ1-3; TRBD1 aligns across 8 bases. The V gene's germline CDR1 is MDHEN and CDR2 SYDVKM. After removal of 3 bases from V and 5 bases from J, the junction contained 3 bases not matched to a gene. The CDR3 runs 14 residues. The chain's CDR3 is CASSLRQGRNTIYF. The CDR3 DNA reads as TGTGCCAGCAGTTTGAGACAGGGGAGAAACACCATATATTTT.

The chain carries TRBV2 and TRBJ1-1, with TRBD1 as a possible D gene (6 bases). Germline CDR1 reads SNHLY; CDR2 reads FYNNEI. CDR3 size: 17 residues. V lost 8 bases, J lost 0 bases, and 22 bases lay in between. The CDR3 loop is CASLPGWDIRMNTEAFF. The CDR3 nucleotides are TGTGCCAGCCTTCCGGGGTGGGACATTCGCATGAACACTGAAGCTTTCTTT. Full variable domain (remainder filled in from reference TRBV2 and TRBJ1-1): EPEVTQTPSHQVTQMGQEVILRCVPISNHLYFYWYRQILGQKVEFLVSFYNNEISEKSEIFDDQFSVERPDGSNFTLKIRSTKLEDSAMYFCASLPGWDIRMNTEAFFGQGTRLTVV.

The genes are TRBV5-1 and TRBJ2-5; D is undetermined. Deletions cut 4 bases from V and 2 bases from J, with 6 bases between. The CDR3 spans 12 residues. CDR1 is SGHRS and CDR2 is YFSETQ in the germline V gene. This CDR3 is CASSPNQETQYF. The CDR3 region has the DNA TGCGCCAGCAGCCCAAATCAAGAGACCCAGTACTTC.

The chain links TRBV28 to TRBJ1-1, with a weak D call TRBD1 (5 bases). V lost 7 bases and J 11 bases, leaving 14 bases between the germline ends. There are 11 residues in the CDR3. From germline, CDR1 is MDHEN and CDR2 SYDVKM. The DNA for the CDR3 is TGTGCCAGCACCCTGGGAGGGGTGGCTTTCTTT. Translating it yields CASTLGGVAFF.

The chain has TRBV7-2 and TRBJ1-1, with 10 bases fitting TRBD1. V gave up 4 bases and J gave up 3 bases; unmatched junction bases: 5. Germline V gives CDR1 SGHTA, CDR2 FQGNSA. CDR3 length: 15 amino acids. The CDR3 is CASSSGTGVYTEAFF. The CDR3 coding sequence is TGTGCCAGCAGCTCTGGGACAGGGGTGTACACTGAAGCTTTCTTT.

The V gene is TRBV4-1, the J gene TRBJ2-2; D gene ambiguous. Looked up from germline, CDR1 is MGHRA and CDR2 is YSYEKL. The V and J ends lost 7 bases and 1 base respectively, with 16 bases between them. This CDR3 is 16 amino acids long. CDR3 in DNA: TGCGCCAGCACGCCCCTCAGTAGGCAGAACACCGGGGAGCTGTTTTTT. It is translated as CASTPLSRQNTGELFF.

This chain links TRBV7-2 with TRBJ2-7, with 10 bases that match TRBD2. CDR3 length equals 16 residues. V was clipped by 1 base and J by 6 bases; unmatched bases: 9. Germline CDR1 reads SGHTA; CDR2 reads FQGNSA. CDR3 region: CASSLGGAGGSGEQYF. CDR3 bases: TGTGCCAGCAGCTTAGGTGGAGCGGGGGGGTCTGGCGAGCAGTACTTC.

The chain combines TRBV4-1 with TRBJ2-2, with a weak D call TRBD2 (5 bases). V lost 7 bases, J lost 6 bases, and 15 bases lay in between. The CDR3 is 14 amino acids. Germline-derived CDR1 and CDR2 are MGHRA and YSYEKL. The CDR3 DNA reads TGCGCCAGCAAAACCTATATAGCGTCCGGGGAGCTGTTTTTT. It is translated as CASKTYIASGELFF.

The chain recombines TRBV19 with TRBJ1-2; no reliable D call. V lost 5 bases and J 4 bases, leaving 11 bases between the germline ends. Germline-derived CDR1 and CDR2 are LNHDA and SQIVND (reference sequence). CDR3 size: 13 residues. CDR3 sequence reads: CASSADTIYGYTF. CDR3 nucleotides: TGTGCCAGTAGTGCCGACACTATCTATGGCTACACCTTC. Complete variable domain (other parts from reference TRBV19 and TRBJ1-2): DGGITQSPKYLFRKEGQNVTLSCEQNLNHDAMYWYRQDPGQGLRLIYYSQIVNDFQKGDIAEGYSVSREKKESFPLTVTSAQKNPTAFYLCASSADTIYGYTFGSGTRLTVV.

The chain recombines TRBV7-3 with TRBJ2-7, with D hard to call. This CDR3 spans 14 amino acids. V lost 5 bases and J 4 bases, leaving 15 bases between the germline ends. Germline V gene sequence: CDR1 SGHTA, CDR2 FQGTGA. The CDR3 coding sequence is TGTGCCAGCAGCCCTGACAATGGTGGTTACGAGCAGTACTTC. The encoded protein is CASSPDNGGYEQYF.

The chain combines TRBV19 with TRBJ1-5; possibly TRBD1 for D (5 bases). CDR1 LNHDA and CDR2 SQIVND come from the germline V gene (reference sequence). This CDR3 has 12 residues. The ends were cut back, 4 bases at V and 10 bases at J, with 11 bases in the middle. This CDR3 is CASSTPRAPQHF. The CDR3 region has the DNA TGTGCCAGTAGTACCCCCAGGGCTCCCCAGCATTTT.

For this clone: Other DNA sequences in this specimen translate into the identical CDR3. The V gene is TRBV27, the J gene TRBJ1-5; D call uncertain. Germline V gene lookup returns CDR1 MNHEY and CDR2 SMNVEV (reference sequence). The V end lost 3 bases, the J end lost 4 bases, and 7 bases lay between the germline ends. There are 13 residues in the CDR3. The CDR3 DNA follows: TGTGCCAGCAGTTTGGTCGGAAATCAGCCCCAGCATTTT. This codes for CASSLVGNQPQHF.

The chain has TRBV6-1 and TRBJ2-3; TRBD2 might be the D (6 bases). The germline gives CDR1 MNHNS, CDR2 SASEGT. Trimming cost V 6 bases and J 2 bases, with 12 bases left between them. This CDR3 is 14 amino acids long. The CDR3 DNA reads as TGTGCCAGCAGGACCGGGAGCAACACAGATACGCAGTATTTT. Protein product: CASRTGSNTDTQYF.

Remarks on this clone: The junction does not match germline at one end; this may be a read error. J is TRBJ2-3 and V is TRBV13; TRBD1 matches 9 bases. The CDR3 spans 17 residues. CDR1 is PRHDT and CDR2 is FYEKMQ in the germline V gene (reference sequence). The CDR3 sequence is CASSIGRGDRDVDTQYF. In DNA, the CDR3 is TGTGCCAGCAGCATAGGTAGGGGGGACAGGGATGTAGATACGCAGTATTTT. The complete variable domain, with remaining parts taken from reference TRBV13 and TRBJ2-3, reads AAGVIQSPRHLIKEKRETATLKCYPIPRHDTVYWYQQGPGQDPQFLISFYEKMQSDKGSIPDRFSAQQFSDYHSELNMSSLELGDSALYFCASSIGRGDRDVDTQYFGPGTRLTVL.

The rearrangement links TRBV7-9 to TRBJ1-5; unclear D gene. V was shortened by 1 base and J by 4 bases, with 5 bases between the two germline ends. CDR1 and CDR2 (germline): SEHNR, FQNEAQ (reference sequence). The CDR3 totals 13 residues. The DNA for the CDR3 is TGTGCCAGCAGCTTAGAGTGGAATCAGCCCCAGCATTTT. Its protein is CASSLEWNQPQHF.

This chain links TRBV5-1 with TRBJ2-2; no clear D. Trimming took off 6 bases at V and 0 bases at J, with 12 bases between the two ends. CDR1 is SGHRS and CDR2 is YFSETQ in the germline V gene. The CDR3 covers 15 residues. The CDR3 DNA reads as TGCGCCAGCAACGAAGGCAATACGAACACCGGGGAGCTGTTTTTT. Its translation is CASNEGNTNTGELFF.